This is a list of T cell receptor beta chains from one sample in a study of T-cell reconstitution after alpha-beta-depleted transplantation in children. One entry per CDR3 protein results from TCRdb running MiXCR on the PCR reads. The sample includes around 450,000 distinct CDR3 sequences, roughly 44% of them seen just once. The specimen was PBMCs, collected before TCRalphabeta/CD19-depleted stem cell transplant. These receptors all stem from a girl aged 2 to 9 with aplastic anemia, due to receive a stem cell transplant. Each CDR3 is given with its conserved first and last residue. Each record gives: D gene, clone size, J gene, V gene, CDR3 protein, CDR3 DNA. A D gene is named only where the DNA matches it firmly. The size of a clone is reported for some rows only, either as once, few or many, or as a class for expanded clones.

>-|-|TRBJ2-3|TRBV29-1
CSVEDLMPPTQYF
TGCAGCGTTGAAGATCTTATGCCGCCTACGCAGTATTTT
>-|-|TRBJ2-1|TRBV30
CAWRGLYNEQFF
TGTGCCTGGAGGGGCCTCTACAATGAGCAGTTCTTC
>TRBD2|-|TRBJ2-1|TRBV20-1
CSARTSGSYYEQFF
TGCAGTGCTCGGACTAGCGGGAGCTACTATGAGCAGTTCTTC
>-|many|TRBJ2-1|TRBV5-5
CASSLQGTRAYNEQFF
TGTGCCAGCAGCCTCCAAGGGACAAGGGCCTACAATGAGCAGTTCTTC
>-|many|TRBJ2-4|TRBV27
CASSLGTLATDIQYF
TGTGCCAGCAGTTTAGGGACTCTCGCCACGGACATTCAGTACTTC
>-|-|TRBJ2-7|TRBV3-1
CASSQYSLSGEQYF
TGTGCCAGCAGCCAATACTCTCTCAGTGGCGAGCAGTACTTC
>-|once|TRBJ1-5|TRBV12-3/TRBV12-4
CASSLNAGEDQPQHF
TGTGCCAGCAGTTTAAACGCAGGGGAAGACCAGCCCCAGCATTTT
>-|-|TRBJ1-6|TRBV28
CASSFSRSPLHF
TGTGCCAGCAGTTTCTCCCGCTCACCCCTCCACTTT
>TRBD2|many|TRBJ2-1|TRBV6-2/TRBV6-3
CASSGASGNNEQFF
TGTGCCAGCAGTGGGGCTAGCGGGAACAATGAGCAGTTCTTC
>TRBD1|-|TRBJ2-7|TRBV12-3/TRBV12-4
CASSAHGTGSSEQYF
TGTGCCAGCAGTGCCCATGGGACAGGGTCCAGCGAGCAGTACTTC
>TRBD1|-|TRBJ2-7|TRBV20-1
CSAAGQGNEQYF
TGCAGTGCGGCGGGACAGGGGAACGAGCAGTACTTC
>-|-|TRBJ2-5|TRBV20-1
CSAKEGPQETQYF
TGCAGTGCTAAGGAGGGTCCCCAAGAGACCCAGTACTTC
>-|-|TRBJ1-1|TRBV18
CASSPSRTAGGMNTEAFF
TGTGCCAGCTCACCATCCAGGACAGCCGGCGGGATGAACACTGAAGCTTTCTTT
>-|-|TRBJ2-2|TRBV19
CASSIQGSDTGELFF
TGTGCCAGTAGTATTCAGGGGTCGGACACCGGGGAGCTGTTTTTT
>TRBD1|-|TRBJ1-6|TRBV3-1
CASSQVSGRGGSPLHF
TGTGCCAGCAGCCAAGTTTCCGGCAGGGGGGGTTCACCCCTCCACTTT
>-|few|TRBJ2-1|TRBV5-1
CASSLLLAYGSEQFF
TGCGCCAGCAGCTTGCTCCTAGCATATGGAAGTGAGCAGTTCTTC